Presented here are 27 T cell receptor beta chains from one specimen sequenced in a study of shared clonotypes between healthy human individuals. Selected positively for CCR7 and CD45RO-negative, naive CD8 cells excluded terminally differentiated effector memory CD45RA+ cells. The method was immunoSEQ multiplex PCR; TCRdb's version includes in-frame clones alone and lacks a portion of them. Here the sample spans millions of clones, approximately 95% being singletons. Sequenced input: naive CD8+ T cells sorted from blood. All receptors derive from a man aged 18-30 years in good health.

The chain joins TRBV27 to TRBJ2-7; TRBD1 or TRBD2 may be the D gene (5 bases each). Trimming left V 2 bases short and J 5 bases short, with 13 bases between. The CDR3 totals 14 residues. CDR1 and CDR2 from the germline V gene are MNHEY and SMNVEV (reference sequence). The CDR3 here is CASSLSRDLDEQYF. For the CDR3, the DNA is TGTGCCAGCAGTTTAAGCAGGGACCTGGACGAGCAGTACTTC.

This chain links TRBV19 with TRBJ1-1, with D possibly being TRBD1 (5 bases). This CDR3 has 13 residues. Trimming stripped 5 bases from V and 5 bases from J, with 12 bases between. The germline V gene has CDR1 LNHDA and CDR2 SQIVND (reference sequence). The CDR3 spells CASSGGKGTEAFF. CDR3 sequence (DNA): TGTGCCAGTAGTGGCGGCAAGGGGACTGAAGCTTTCTTT.

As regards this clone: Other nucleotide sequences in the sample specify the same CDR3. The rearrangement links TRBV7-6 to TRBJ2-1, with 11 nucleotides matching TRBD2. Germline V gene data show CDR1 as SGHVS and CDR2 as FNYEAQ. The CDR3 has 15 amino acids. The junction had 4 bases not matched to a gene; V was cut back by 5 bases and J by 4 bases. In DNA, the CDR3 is TGTGCCAGCAGCCCCACTAGCGGGAGTTACAATGAGCAGTTCTTC. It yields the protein CASSPTSGSYNEQFF.

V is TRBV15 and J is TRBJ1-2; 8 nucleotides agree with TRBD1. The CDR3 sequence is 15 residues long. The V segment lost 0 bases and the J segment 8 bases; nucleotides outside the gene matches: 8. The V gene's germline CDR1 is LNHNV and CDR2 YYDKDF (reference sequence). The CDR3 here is CATSRERQGAGGYTF. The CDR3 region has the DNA TGTGCCACCAGCAGAGAACGCCAGGGGGCTGGAGGCTACACCTTC. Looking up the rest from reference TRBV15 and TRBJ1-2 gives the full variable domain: DAMVIQNPRYQVTQFGKPVTLSCSQTLNHNVMYWYQQKSSQAPKLLFHYYDKDFNNEADTPDNFQSRRPNTSFCFLDIRSPGLGDTAMYLCATSRERQGAGGYTFGSGTRLTVV.

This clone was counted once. CDR3 DNA sequence: TGTGCCAGCAGTGGGGACCGGAGGGGCTACGAGCAGTACTTC. Translated, it gives CASSGDRRGYEQYF. This chain links TRBV13 with TRBJ2-7, with TRBD2 as a possible D gene (6 bases). The CDR3 spans 14 residues. Between the trimmed V and J ends, which lost 6 bases and 3 bases, there was a span of 15 bases. Germline loops: CDR1 PRHDT, CDR2 FYEKMQ (reference sequence). Together with reference TRBV13 and TRBJ2-7, the CDR3 gives the full variable domain: AAGVIQSPRHLIKEKRETATLKCYPIPRHDTVYWYQQGPGQDPQFLISFYEKMQSDKGSIPDRFSAQQFSDYHSELNMSSLELGDSALYFCASSGDRRGYEQYFGPGTRLTVT.

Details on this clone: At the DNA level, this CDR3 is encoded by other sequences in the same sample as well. The CDR3 nucleotides read TGCGCCAGCAGCTTAGGCACGTTCTCCTACGAGCAGTACTTC. This codes for CASSLGTFSYEQYF. This chain joins TRBV5-1 and TRBJ2-7; D call uncertain. Germline V CDR1 and CDR2: SGHRS, YFSETQ. Trimming left V 2 bases short and J 0 bases short, with 9 bases between. This CDR3 region has 14 residues.

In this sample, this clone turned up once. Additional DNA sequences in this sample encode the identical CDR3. The CDR3: CASSPGPSSYNEQFF. The CDR3 DNA sequence: TGTGCCAGCAGTCCCGGGCCGAGCTCCTACAATGAGCAGTTCTTC. The chain links TRBV6-1 to TRBJ2-1; D unclear. The V end was cut by 5 bases, the J end by 0 bases, with 11 bases between. The CDR3 loop spans 15 amino acids. CDR1 and CDR2 from the germline V gene are MNHNS and SASEGT.

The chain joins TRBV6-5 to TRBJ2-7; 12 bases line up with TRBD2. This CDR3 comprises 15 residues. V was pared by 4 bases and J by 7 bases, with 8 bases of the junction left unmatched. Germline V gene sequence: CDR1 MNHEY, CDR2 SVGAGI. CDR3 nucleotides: TGTGCCAGCAGTTCCCTGACTAGCGGGAGTGGGGAGCAGTACTTC. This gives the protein CASSSLTSGSGEQYF.

CDR3 residues: CASRISSDGLEIEFF. In DNA form, the CDR3 reads TGTGCCAGCAGAATATCCTCGGATGGACTAGAAATTGAGTTCTTC. The rearrangement uses TRBV6-5 and TRBJ2-1, with 7 bases matching TRBD2. In germline, CDR1 is MNHEY, CDR2 SVGAGI. V lost 6 bases and J lost 14; bases outside the gene matches: 19. CDR3 length equals 15 residues.

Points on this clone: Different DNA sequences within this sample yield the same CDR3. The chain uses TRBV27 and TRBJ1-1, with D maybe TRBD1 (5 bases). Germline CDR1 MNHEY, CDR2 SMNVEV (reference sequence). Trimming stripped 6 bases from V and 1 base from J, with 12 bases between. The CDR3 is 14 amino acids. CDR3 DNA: TGTGCCAGCAGGCCCGGGGGGTCGAACACTGAAGCTTTCTTT. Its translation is CASRPGGSNTEAFF.

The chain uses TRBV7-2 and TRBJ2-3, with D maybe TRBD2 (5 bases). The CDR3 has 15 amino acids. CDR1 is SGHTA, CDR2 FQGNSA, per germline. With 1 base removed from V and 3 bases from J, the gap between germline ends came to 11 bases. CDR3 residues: CASSLVSPGTDTQYF. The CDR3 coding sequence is TGTGCCAGCAGCTTAGTATCCCCGGGAACAGATACGCAGTATTTT.

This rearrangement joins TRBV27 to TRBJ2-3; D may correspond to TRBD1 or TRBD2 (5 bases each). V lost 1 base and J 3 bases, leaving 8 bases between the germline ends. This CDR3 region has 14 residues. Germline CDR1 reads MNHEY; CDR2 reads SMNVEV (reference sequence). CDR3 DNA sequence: TGTGCCAGCAGTTTATTGGGGGAGACAGATACGCAGTATTTT. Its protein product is CASSLLGETDTQYF.

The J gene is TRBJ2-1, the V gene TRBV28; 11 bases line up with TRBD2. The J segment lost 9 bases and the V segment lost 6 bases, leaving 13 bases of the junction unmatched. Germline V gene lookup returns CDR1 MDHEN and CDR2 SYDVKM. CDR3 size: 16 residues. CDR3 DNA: TGTGCCAGCAGCTTTAGCGGGAGGGCCATGTATGGTGAGCAGTTCTTC. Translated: CASSFSGRAMYGEQFF.

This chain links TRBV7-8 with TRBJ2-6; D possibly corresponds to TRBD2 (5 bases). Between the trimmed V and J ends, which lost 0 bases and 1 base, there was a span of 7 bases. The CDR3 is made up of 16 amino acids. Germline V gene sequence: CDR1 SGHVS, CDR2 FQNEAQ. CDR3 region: CASSLAGMSGANVLTF. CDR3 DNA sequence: TGTGCCAGCAGCTTAGCCGGGATGTCTGGGGCCAACGTCCTGACTTTC.

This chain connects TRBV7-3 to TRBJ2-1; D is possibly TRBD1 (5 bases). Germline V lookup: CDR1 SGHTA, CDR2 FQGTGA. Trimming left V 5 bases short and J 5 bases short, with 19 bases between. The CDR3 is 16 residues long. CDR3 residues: CASSPIGASSHNEQFF. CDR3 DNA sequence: TGTGCCAGCAGCCCAATAGGGGCTAGTTCCCACAATGAGCAGTTCTTC.

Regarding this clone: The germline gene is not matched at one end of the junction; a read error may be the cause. As DNA, the CDR3 is TGTGCTAGCAGCCCCCTCCCCGGCCCCTACGAGCAGTACTTC. This encodes CASSPLPGPYEQYF. This sequence joins TRBV7-7 and TRBJ2-7; no clear D. The CDR3 sequence is 14 residues long. Germline V gene sequence: CDR1 SSHAT, CDR2 FNYEAQ (reference sequence).

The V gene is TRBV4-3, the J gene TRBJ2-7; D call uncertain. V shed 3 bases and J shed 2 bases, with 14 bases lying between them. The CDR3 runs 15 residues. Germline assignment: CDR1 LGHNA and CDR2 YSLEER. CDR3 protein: CASSHELSGAYEQYF. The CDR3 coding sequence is TGCGCCAGCAGCCACGAGCTATCGGGCGCCTACGAGCAGTACTTC.

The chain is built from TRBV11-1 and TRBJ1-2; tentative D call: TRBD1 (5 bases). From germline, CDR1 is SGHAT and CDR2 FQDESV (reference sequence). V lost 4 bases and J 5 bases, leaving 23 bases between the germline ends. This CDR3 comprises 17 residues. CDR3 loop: CASSSRSGTLFNYGYTF. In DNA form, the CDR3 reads TGTGCCAGCAGCTCCCGTTCCGGGACCCTATTTAATTATGGCTACACCTTC.

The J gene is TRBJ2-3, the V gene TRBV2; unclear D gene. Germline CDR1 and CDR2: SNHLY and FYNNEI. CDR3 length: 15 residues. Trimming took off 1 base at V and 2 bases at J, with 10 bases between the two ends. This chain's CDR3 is CASSEGRVLTDTQYF. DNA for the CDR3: TGTGCCAGCAGTGAAGGACGGGTGCTCACAGATACGCAGTATTTT.

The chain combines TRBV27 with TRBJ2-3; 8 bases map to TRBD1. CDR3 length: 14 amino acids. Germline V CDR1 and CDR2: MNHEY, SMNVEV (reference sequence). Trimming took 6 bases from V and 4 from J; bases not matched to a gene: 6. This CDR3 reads CASRYLQGADTQYF. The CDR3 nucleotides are TGTGCCAGCAGGTACCTACAGGGGGCAGATACGCAGTATTTT.

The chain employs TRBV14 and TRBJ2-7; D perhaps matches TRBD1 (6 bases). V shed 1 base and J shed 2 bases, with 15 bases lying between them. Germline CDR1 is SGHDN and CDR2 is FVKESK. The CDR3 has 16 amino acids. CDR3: CASSQGRAEGAYEQYF. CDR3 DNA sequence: TGTGCCAGCAGCCAAGGTAGGGCAGAGGGGGCCTACGAGCAGTACTTC.

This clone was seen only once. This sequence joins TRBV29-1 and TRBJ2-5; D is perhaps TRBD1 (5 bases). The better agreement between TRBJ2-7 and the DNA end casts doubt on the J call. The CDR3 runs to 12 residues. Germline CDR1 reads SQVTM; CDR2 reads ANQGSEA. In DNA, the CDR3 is TGCAGCGTTGAAGAGGGGCGATACGAGCAGTACTTC. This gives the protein CSVEEGRYEQYF.

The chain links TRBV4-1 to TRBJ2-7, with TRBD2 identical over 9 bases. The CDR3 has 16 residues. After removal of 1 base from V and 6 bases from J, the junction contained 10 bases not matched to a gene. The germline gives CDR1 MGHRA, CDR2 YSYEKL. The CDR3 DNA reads TGCGCCAGCAGCCAAGTGTATCTAGCGGGAAGTGGCGAGCAGTACTTC. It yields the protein CASSQVYLAGSGEQYF.

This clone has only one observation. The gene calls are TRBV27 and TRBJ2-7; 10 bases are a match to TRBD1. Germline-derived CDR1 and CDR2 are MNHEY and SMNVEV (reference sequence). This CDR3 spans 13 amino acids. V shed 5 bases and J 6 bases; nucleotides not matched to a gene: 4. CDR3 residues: CASSPGQGTEQYF. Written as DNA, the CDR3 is TGTGCCAGCAGTCCGGGACAGGGGACCGAGCAGTACTTC.

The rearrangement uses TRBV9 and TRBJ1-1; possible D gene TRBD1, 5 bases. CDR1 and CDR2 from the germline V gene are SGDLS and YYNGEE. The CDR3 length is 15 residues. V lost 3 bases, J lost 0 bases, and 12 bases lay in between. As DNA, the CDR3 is TGTGCCAGCAGCGCGGAGGGACTCCTGAACACTGAAGCTTTCTTT. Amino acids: CASSAEGLLNTEAFF.

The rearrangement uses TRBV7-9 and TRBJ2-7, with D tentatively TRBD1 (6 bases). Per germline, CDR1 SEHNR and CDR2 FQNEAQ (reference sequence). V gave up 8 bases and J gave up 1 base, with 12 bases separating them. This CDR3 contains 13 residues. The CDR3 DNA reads TGTGCCAGCGGGGGTACAGGGTCCTACGAGCAGTACTTC. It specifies CASGGTGSYEQYF.

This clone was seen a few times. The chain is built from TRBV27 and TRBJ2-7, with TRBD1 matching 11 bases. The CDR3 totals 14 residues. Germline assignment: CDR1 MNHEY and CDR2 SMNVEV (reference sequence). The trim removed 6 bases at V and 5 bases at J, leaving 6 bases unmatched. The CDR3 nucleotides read TGTGCCAGCAGCCAGACGGGACAGGGGGACGAGCAGTACTTC. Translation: CASSQTGQGDEQYF.